These T cell receptor beta chains were read from a single sample in a study of siplizumab effects on memory and regulatory T cells. Measured with immunoSEQ multiplex PCR; TCRdb has only the in-frame clones, and not every one. The sample contains some 73,000 clones, just over 90% of which appear only once. Sequenced input: CD8+ T cells sorted from blood. The receptors originated from a human donor in good health. The CDR3 runs from the conserved cysteine through the conserved F or W. Fields, in order: CDR3 length, clone size, D gene, V gene, J gene, CDR3 protein, CDR3 DNA. A D gene is named only where the DNA matches it firmly. Expanded clones are given a class, and other clones once, few, many or no size at all.

>14|.|.|TRBV6-5|TRBJ1-5
CASSSYDEDQPQHF
TGTGCCAGCAGTTCATATGACGAGGATCAGCCCCAGCATTTT
>15|.|TRBD1|TRBV6-1|TRBJ1-1
CASSEAEAGGAEAFF
TGTGCCAGCAGTGAAGCTGAGGCAGGGGGAGCTGAAGCTTTCTTT
>14|.|.|TRBV7-9|TRBJ1-1
CASSLALSTAEAFF
TGTGCCAGCAGCTTAGCTCTTTCAACAGCTGAAGCTTTCTTT
>15|.|.|TRBV10-2|TRBJ2-5
CASSEWREYGETQYF
TGCGCCAGCAGTGAGTGGCGGGAATATGGGGAGACCCAGTACTTC
>12|.|.|TRBV28|TRBJ1-2
CASRPTNYGYTF
TGTGCCAGCAGACCAACGAACTATGGCTACACCTTC
>12|.|.|TRBV13|TRBJ1-2
CASRKQGGGYTF
TGTGCCAGCAGAAAACAGGGAGGTGGCTACACCTTC
>19|.|.|TRBV13|TRBJ2-1
CASSPGGGGEYLSFNEQFF
TGTGCCAGCAGCCCCGGTGGAGGGGGCGAGTACTTGTCCTTCAATGAGCAGTTCTTC
>15|.|.|TRBV5-1|TRBJ1-5
CASSPDSRLNQPQHF
TGCGCCAGCAGTCCAGACAGCAGACTCAATCAGCCCCAGCATTTT
>13|few|.|TRBV13|TRBJ1-1
CASSIGVGSEAFF
TGTGCCAGCAGCATCGGGGTGGGCAGTGAAGCTTTCTTT
>15|.|.|TRBV5-4|TRBJ2-3
CASTVPGDGTDTQYF
TGTGCCAGCACCGTCCCTGGCGACGGCACAGATACGCAGTATTTT
>12|.|TRBD1|TRBV29-1|TRBJ1-5
CSVEEGGQPQHF
TGCAGCGTTGAAGAAGGGGGCCAGCCCCAGCATTTT
>13|.|.|TRBV11-3|TRBJ2-7
CASSFSSSYEQYF
TGTGCCAGCAGCTTCAGTAGCTCCTACGAGCAGTACTTC
>15|.|.|TRBV13|TRBJ2-7
CASSSGRGSSYEQYF
TGTGCCAGCAGCTCCGGGCGGGGCAGCTCCTACGAGCAGTACTTC
>15|.|TRBD2|TRBV9|TRBJ2-7
CASSSSGGPAYEQYF
TGTGCCAGCAGCTCCTCGGGGGGTCCCGCCTACGAGCAGTACTTC
>14|many|.|TRBV13|TRBJ2-6
CASSGGAGANVLTF
TGTGCCAGCAGCGGGGGAGCTGGGGCCAACGTCCTGACTTTC
>15|.|.|TRBV5-4|TRBJ2-1
CASSPAPVPTNEQFF
TGTGCCAGCAGCCCAGCTCCCGTACCTACAAATGAGCAGTTCTTC
>14|.|TRBD1|TRBV9|TRBJ1-4
CASSTGQGGEKLFF
TGTGCCAGCAGCACCGGACAGGGCGGTGAAAAACTGTTTTTT
>15|.|.|TRBV19|TRBJ1-2
CASSFVQQGIDGYTF
TGTGCCAGTAGTTTCGTTCAACAGGGAATAGATGGCTACACCTTC
>15|.|.|TRBV5-4|TRBJ2-1
CASSLRGYVYNEQFF
TGTGCCAGCAGCTTACGAGGGTATGTCTACAATGAGCAGTTCTTC
>13|.|.|TRBV10-3|TRBJ2-7
CAISESAGYEQYF
TGTGCCATCAGTGAGTCCGCGGGCTACGAGCAGTACTTC
>15|.|TRBD2|TRBV27|TRBJ2-1
CASSLGSGGNNEQFF
TGTGCCAGCAGTTTAGGGAGCGGGGGTAACAATGAGCAGTTCTTC
>15|.|.|TRBV10-2|TRBJ2-3
CASRPATASTDTQYF
TGCGCCAGCAGGCCAGCCACAGCTAGCACAGATACGCAGTATTTT
>12|few|TRBD1|TRBV2|TRBJ2-7
CATAGTGYEQYF
TGTGCCACCGCAGGGACAGGATACGAGCAGTACTTC
>15|.|.|TRBV6-5|TRBJ2-1
CASSYWTGVGNEQFF
TGTGCCAGCAGTTACTGGACGGGGGTCGGCAATGAGCAGTTCTTC
>16|.|TRBD1|TRBV6-5|TRBJ1-1
CASSYSRDRPNTEAFF
TGTGCCAGCAGTTACTCGAGGGACAGACCGAACACTGAAGCTTTCTTT
>14|few|.|TRBV7-3|TRBJ2-2
CASSLSVAAGELFF
TGTGCCAGCAGCTTAAGTGTAGCCGCCGGGGAGCTGTTTTTT
>15|.|.|TRBV9|TRBJ2-1
CASSDGGGTDNEQFF
TGTGCCAGCAGCGATGGAGGGGGCACAGACAATGAGCAGTTCTTC
>16|once|.|TRBV13|TRBJ2-1
CASSLGTPGAYNEQFF
TGTGCCAGCAGCCTAGGGACACCGGGGGCCTACAATGAGCAGTTCTTC
>15|.|.|TRBV7-9|TRBJ2-1
CASSFVAGSYNEQFF
TGTGCCAGCAGCTTTGTGGCAGGATCCTACAATGAGCAGTTCTTC
>17|.|TRBD1|TRBV7-6|TRBJ2-7
CASSVTAGTGKFNEQYF
TGTGCCAGCAGCGTGACAGCAGGGACAGGGAAATTCAACGAGCAGTACTTC
>13|.|.|TRBV4-1|TRBJ1-1
CASSFGAGTEAFF
TGCGCCAGCAGCTTCGGGGCAGGCACTGAAGCTTTCTTT
>14|once|TRBD2|TRBV29-1|TRBJ2-3
CSVGGGFYTDTQYF
TGCAGCGTTGGCGGGGGATTCTACACAGATACGCAGTATTTT
>15|.|.|TRBV9|TRBJ2-2
CASSSPPPQLGELFF
TGTGCCAGCAGCTCACCCCCCCCTCAGTTGGGGGAGCTGTTTTTT
>14|.|.|TRBV28|TRBJ2-4
CASSLGRGRNIQYF
TGTGCCAGCAGTTTAGGCCGAGGCAGGAACATTCAGTACTTC
>12|.|.|TRBV12-5|TRBJ1-1
CASGLAGAEAFF
TGTGCTAGTGGTTTAGCAGGGGCTGAAGCTTTCTTT
>17|.|TRBD1|TRBV5-5|TRBJ1-1
CASSTGTGVRTNTEAFF
TGTGCCAGCAGCACCGGGACAGGGGTCAGGACGAACACTGAAGCTTTCTTT
>13|.|.|TRBV5-4|TRBJ2-7
CASSVGPDYEQYF
TGTGCCAGCAGCGTTGGGCCCGACTACGAGCAGTACTTC
>13|.|.|TRBV6-5|TRBJ2-2
CASNLQGTGELFF
TGTGCCAGCAACCTACAGGGCACCGGGGAGCTGTTTTTT
>16|.|TRBD1|TRBV29-1|TRBJ1-2
CSVLFRGDRLYYGYTF
TGCAGCGTTCTCTTCCGGGGGGACAGACTTTACTATGGCTACACCTTC
>15|.|TRBD1|TRBV6-5|TRBJ2-7
CASSYVGTGGFEQYF
TGTGCCAGCAGTTACGTGGGGACAGGCGGGTTCGAGCAGTACTTC
>13|.|TRBD1|TRBV30|TRBJ1-1
CASSPGTGGEAFF
TGTGCCAGCAGCCCCGGGACAGGGGGCGAGGCTTTCTTT
>16|.|TRBD2|TRBV7-6|TRBJ2-5
CASSLVPSGELETQYF
TGTGCCAGCAGCTTAGTCCCTAGCGGGGAGCTAGAGACCCAGTACTTC
>15|once|.|TRBV27|TRBJ2-6
CASSLTGSGANVLTF
TGTGCCAGCAGTTTAACGGGGTCTGGGGCCAACGTCCTGACTTTC
>16|.|TRBD1|TRBV7-8|TRBJ1-5
CASSLGGQVANQPQHF
TGTGCCAGCAGCTTAGGGGGACAGGTGGCTAATCAGCCCCAGCATTTT
>14|.|.|TRBV7-3|TRBJ2-7
CASSLTGGPGEQYF
TGTGCCAGCAGCTTAACTGGCGGGCCAGGGGAGCAGTACTTC
>12|once|TRBD1|TRBV29-1|TRBJ2-7
CSAGQYSYEQYF
TGCAGCGCGGGACAGTACTCCTACGAGCAGTACTTC
>13|once|.|TRBV9|TRBJ2-7
CASSGRGAGEQYF
TGTGCCAGCAGCGGACGGGGCGCGGGGGAGCAGTACTTC
>15|.|TRBD2|TRBV28|TRBJ2-1
CASIPTSGGMNEQFF
TGTGCCAGTATCCCTACTAGCGGGGGAATGAATGAGCAGTTCTTC
>17|.|TRBD1|TRBV9|TRBJ2-2
CASSVPPTGWDTGELFF
TGTGCCAGCAGCGTACCGCCGACAGGGTGGGACACCGGGGAGCTGTTTTTT
>17|once|.|TRBV9|TRBJ2-2
CASAILPEEGRTGELFF
TGTGCCAGCGCGATCCTCCCGGAGGAGGGACGAACCGGGGAGCTGTTTTTT
>13|.|TRBD1|TRBV19|TRBJ2-7
CASSPRDRYEQYF
TGTGCCAGTAGTCCAAGGGACAGATACGAGCAGTACTTC
>16|.|.|TRBV7-4|TRBJ2-5
CASSLALGQRQETQYF
TGTGCCAGCAGCTTAGCGCTAGGGCAGAGGCAAGAGACCCAGTACTTC
>13|.|.|TRBV30|TRBJ2-3
CAWSAGVSDTQYF
TGTGCCTGGAGTGCCGGGGTTTCCGATACGCAGTATTTT
>13|.|.|TRBV7-6|TRBJ2-2
CASSFQESGELFF
TGTGCCAGCAGCTTTCAGGAGTCCGGGGAGCTGTTTTTT
>14|.|.|TRBV28|TRBJ1-6
CATRESSYNSPLHF
TGTGCCACCCGGGAGAGCTCCTATAATTCACCCCTCCACTTT
>15|.|.|TRBV9|TRBJ1-3
CASSVEGGSGNTIYF
TGTGCCAGCAGCGTGGAAGGAGGCTCTGGAAACACCATATATTTT
>12|.|.|TRBV5-4|TRBJ1-1
CASSLDAGEAFF
TGTGCCAGCAGCTTGGATGCCGGCGAAGCTTTCTTT
>13|once|.|TRBV5-5|TRBJ1-1
CASSLVLNTEAFF
TGTGCCAGCAGCTTGGTTCTGAACACTGAAGCTTTCTTT
>13|.|.|TRBV5-5|TRBJ2-1
CASSPSIGYEQFF
TGTGCCAGCAGCCCCTCGATAGGTTATGAGCAGTTCTTC